Each of the 30 T cell receptor beta chains below was sequenced from the same sample in a study of Ad26.COV2.S vaccination and SARS-CoV-2 variants. Sequenced by immunoSEQ multiplex PCR; TCRdb stores in-frame clones only, minus some. Of about 390,000 clones in the sample, about 85% were seen once. Described treatment: over 15 received Ad26.COV2.S at low or high dose, single or two shots; 5 received placebo; per-sample allocation not given. Each sample was drawn 63 days after the first injection (of vaccine or placebo). Sequencing was performed on peripheral blood, taken in a trial of Ad26.COV2.S vaccine versus placebo. The receptors shown here come from a person aged 18-60 years who received the Ad26.COV2.S COVID-19 vaccine or a placebo.

This clone was counted once. The CDR3 spells CASSDVRTQYF. The CDR3 nucleotides read TGTGCCAGCAGTGATGTGAGGACCCAGTACTTC. V is TRBV2 and J is TRBJ2-5, with unresolved D. The germline V gene has CDR1 SNHLY and CDR2 FYNNEI. This CDR3 has 11 amino acids. V dropped 3 bases and J dropped 7 bases, with 6 bases sitting between them.

This clone was seen a single time. The rearrangement uses TRBV2 and TRBJ2-2; D uncertain. Trimming left V 1 base short and J 8 bases short, with 8 bases between. Germline CDR1 is SNHLY and CDR2 is FYNNEI. This CDR3 is 13 amino acids long. The CDR3 sequence is CASSEVPLGELFF. The CDR3 DNA reads as TGTGCCAGCAGTGAAGTGCCCCTGGGGGAGCTGTTTTTT.

The genes are TRBV7-9 and TRBJ2-3; 14 bases line up with TRBD2. The CDR3 has 17 residues. Germline loops: CDR1 SEHNR, CDR2 FQNEAQ (reference sequence). With 3 bases clipped from V and 1 base from J, the junction kept 3 bases outside the gene matches. The CDR3 sequence is CASSLTSGGAGTDTQYF. The CDR3 DNA is TGTGCCAGCAGCTTGACTAGCGGGGGGGCCGGCACAGATACGCAGTATTTT.

This chain uses TRBV5-1 with TRBJ2-5, with D possibly called TRBD1 or TRBD2 (5 bases each). From germline, CDR1 is SGHRS and CDR2 YFSETQ. V dropped 0 bases and J dropped 1 base, with 7 bases sitting between them. CDR3 length: 14 amino acids. This CDR3 reads CASSLAGTQETQYF. In nucleotides, the CDR3 is TGCGCCAGCAGCTTGGCAGGGACCCAAGAGACCCAGTACTTC.

The rearrangement uses TRBV19 and TRBJ2-3, with 9 bases lining up with TRBD1. The CDR3 runs 15 residues. The junction had 10 bases not matched to a gene; V was cut back by 5 bases and J by 7 bases. Germline V gene sequence: CDR1 LNHDA, CDR2 SQIVND (reference sequence). The CDR3 nucleotides are TGTGCCAGTAGTCCCGAGGGACAGGGAGGGCATACGCAGTATTTT. Translated: CASSPEGQGGHTQYF. The full variable domain, rest sourced from reference TRBV19 and TRBJ2-3, is DGGITQSPKYLFRKEGQNVTLSCEQNLNHDAMYWYRQDPGQGLRLIYYSQIVNDFQKGDIAEGYSVSREKKESFPLTVTSAQKNPTAFYLCASSPEGQGGHTQYFGPGTRLTVL.

The chain couples TRBV6-6 to TRBJ1-1, with 8 positions matching TRBD1. The CDR3 spans 14 residues. Germline lookup yields CDR1 MNHNY and CDR2 SVGAGI (reference sequence). After removal of 1 base from V and 4 bases from J, the junction contained 2 bases not matched to a gene. This chain's CDR3 is CASSYWDRSTEAFF. The DNA for the CDR3 is TGTGCCAGCAGTTACTGGGACAGGTCCACTGAAGCTTTCTTT.

As to this clone: The identical CDR3 is also encoded by other nucleotide sequences in the sample. V is TRBV12-3 or TRBV12-4 and J is TRBJ1-1; unclear D gene. This CDR3 has 12 amino acids. The V end was cut by 4 bases, the J end by 2 bases, with 5 bases between. The CDR3 region has the DNA TGTGCCAGCAGTTGGGCCAACACTGAAGCTTTCTTT. Translation gives CASSWANTEAFF.

In this sample, this clone turned up a few times. V is TRBV6-4 and J is TRBJ1-6; D is unclear. This CDR3 comprises 13 residues. Trimming removed 6 bases at V and 7 bases at J, with 10 bases between. CDR1 is MRHNA, CDR2 SNTAGT, per germline. CDR3 loop: CASSQARNSPLHF. CDR3 in DNA: TGTGCCAGCAGCCAGGCAAGGAATTCACCCCTCCACTTT.

This clone has a handful of counts. The rearrangement links TRBV6-5 to TRBJ1-1; possibly TRBD1 for D (5 bases). Trimming shortened V by 4 bases and J by 6 bases, and 9 bases separated the two germline ends. Germline V CDR1 and CDR2: MNHEY, SVGAGI. This CDR3 is built from 12 residues. The CDR3 here is CASSSQGPEAFF. Here the CDR3 DNA reads TGTGCCAGCAGTTCCCAGGGACCTGAAGCTTTCTTT.

The chain links TRBV19 to TRBJ2-4; TRBD1 might be the D (6 bases). V was pared by 5 bases and J by 0 bases, with 17 bases between. Per germline, CDR1 LNHDA and CDR2 SQIVND (reference sequence). This CDR3 contains 17 residues. In DNA form, the CDR3 reads TGTGCCAGTAGTTCCACCGGGACACATCTAGCCAAAAACATTCAGTACTTC. It yields the protein CASSSTGTHLAKNIQYF.

The rearrangement links TRBV19 to TRBJ2-7; D uncertain. The germline gives CDR1 LNHDA, CDR2 SQIVND (reference sequence). Trimming cost V 4 bases and J 0 bases, with 10 bases left between them. This CDR3 spans 14 amino acids. The CDR3 sequence: CASSSAGVSYEQYF. For the CDR3, the DNA is TGTGCCAGTAGTAGTGCAGGAGTCTCCTACGAGCAGTACTTC.

Only a few counts were recorded for this clone. The chain links TRBV20-1 to TRBJ1-1; D gene unclear. Germline-derived CDR1 and CDR2 are DFQATT and SNEGSKA (reference sequence). This CDR3 has 8 amino acids. V was cut by 6 bases and J by 7 bases, with 3 bases left in between. In DNA form, the CDR3 reads TGCAGTGCCGATGAAGCTTTCTTT. Protein product: CSADEAFF.

In its sample, this clone was seen once. The chain has TRBV18 and TRBJ1-4; D not resolved. Trimming left V 2 bases short and J 0 bases short, with 10 bases between. In germline, CDR1 is KGHSH, CDR2 LQKENI. The CDR3 has 16 amino acids. In DNA form, the CDR3 reads TGTGCCAGCTCACCAATACAGAACCCAACTAATGAAAAACTGTTTTTT. Its translation: CASSPIQNPTNEKLFF.

V gene TRBV9 combines with J gene TRBJ2-5, with 9 bases matching TRBD2. The CDR3 is 17 amino acids. With 0 bases clipped from V and 1 base from J, the junction kept 7 bases outside the gene matches. Germline CDR1 and CDR2: SGDLS and YYNGEE. CDR3 sequence (DNA): TGTGCCAGCAGCGTAGGGGCAGCGGGGGGATTCCAAGAGACCCAGTACTTC. This codes for CASSVGAAGGFQETQYF.

The rearrangement links TRBV5-6 to TRBJ1-2, with D possibly being TRBD1 (6 bases). This CDR3 has 14 residues. Per the germline V gene, CDR1 is SGHDT and CDR2 is YYEEEE. The V end lost 1 base, the J end lost 4 bases, and 11 bases lay between the germline ends. CDR3 residues: CASSLSGAAYGYTF. Written as DNA, the CDR3 is TGTGCCAGCAGCTTGTCGGGGGCAGCCTATGGCTACACCTTC.

The chain joins TRBV6-1 to TRBJ1-5, with unresolved D. The CDR3 covers 15 residues. Trimming took off 1 base at V and 0 bases at J, with 7 bases between the two ends. In germline, CDR1 is MNHNS, CDR2 SASEGT. The CDR3 loop reads CASSEGRHSNQPQHF. The DNA of the CDR3 is TGTGCCAGCAGTGAAGGGCGTCATAGCAATCAGCCCCAGCATTTT.

This CDR3 reads CASKKQGLDTEAFF. CDR3 nucleotides: TGTGCCAGCAAAAAGCAGGGGCTCGACACTGAAGCTTTCTTT. V gene TRBV6-5 combines with J gene TRBJ1-1, with D possibly matching TRBD1 (6 bases). V was clipped by 7 bases and J by 3 bases, with 15 bases between them. CDR3 length: 14 residues. CDR1 and CDR2 (germline): MNHEY, SVGAGI.

In its sample, this clone was seen once. V usage is TRBV7-6 and J usage is TRBJ2-7, with TRBD2 as a possible D gene (6 bases). The V end was cut by 2 bases, the J end by 6 bases, with 11 bases between. The CDR3 spans 13 residues. CDR1 and CDR2 (germline): SGHVS, FNYEAQ. The CDR3, as DNA: TGTGCCAGCAGCTTAACTAGCTCCGCCGAGCAGTACTTC. Amino acid sequence: CASSLTSSAEQYF.

This chain links TRBV6-7 with TRBJ2-5; D is perhaps TRBD2 (5 bases). Being an ORF, TRBV6-7 has a function that is uncertain. V lost 8 bases to trimming and J lost 5 bases, with 18 bases between them. This CDR3 contains 14 residues. This CDR3 is CASEMGPGWETQYF. The CDR3 DNA is TGTGCCAGCGAGATGGGCCCGGGATGGGAGACCCAGTACTTC.

The CDR3 reads CASSPWVSEAFF. The CDR3 bases are TGTGCCAGCAGCCCATGGGTGTCTGAAGCTTTCTTT. The rearrangement links TRBV7-9 to TRBJ1-1; D is undetermined. The CDR3 runs to 12 residues. Germline CDR1 reads SEHNR; CDR2 reads FQNEAQ (reference sequence). V lost 5 bases and J lost 6, with 10 bases in between.

The rearrangement joins TRBV14 to TRBJ2-7, with a possible D match to TRBD2 (6 bases). The V gene's germline CDR1 is SGHDN and CDR2 FVKESK. Trimming stripped 6 bases from V and 7 bases from J, with 19 bases between. The CDR3 is 14 residues long. CDR3 coding DNA: TGTGCCAGCAGTCAAACCGGGGGTCTACGAGAGCAGTACTTC. The encoded protein is CASSQTGGLREQYF.

The chain has TRBV6-5 and TRBJ1-2, with D uncertain. CDR1 is MNHEY and CDR2 is SVGAGI in the germline V gene. The V gene lost 6 bases and the J gene lost 2 bases, with 7 bases spanning the gap. The CDR3 runs to 12 residues. CDR3 sequence (DNA): TGTGCCAGCAGGAATCTCAACTATGGCTACACCTTC. Translation: CASRNLNYGYTF.

The chain joins TRBV19 to TRBJ2-7; 8 positions match TRBD1. Germline V gene sequence: CDR1 LNHDA, CDR2 SQIVND (reference sequence). This CDR3 is built from 14 residues. V shed 9 bases, J shed 5 bases, and the junction held 12 bases outside the gene matches. The CDR3 spells CASSPRTGTHEQYF. DNA of the CDR3: TGTGCCAGCTCACCCCGGACAGGGACCCACGAGCAGTACTTC.

The chain employs TRBV24-1 and TRBJ1-1; D possibly corresponds to TRBD1 (6 bases). This CDR3 contains 13 residues. From germline, CDR1 is KGHDR and CDR2 SFDVKD. Trimming removed 8 bases at V and 4 bases at J, with 13 bases between. Here the CDR3 reads CATMGGHSTEAFF. CDR3 in DNA: TGTGCCACCATGGGGGGACATAGCACTGAAGCTTTCTTT.

The chain joins TRBV14 to TRBJ1-1, with 7 bases lining up with TRBD1. The germline gives CDR1 SGHDN, CDR2 FVKESK. V shed 3 bases, J shed 4 bases, and the junction held 2 bases outside the gene matches. This CDR3 spans 13 amino acids. This chain's CDR3 is CASSQGQSTEAFF. In DNA, the CDR3 is TGTGCCAGCAGCCAGGGACAGTCCACTGAAGCTTTCTTT.

The gene calls are TRBV7-9 and TRBJ2-7; perhaps TRBD2 as D (6 bases). Germline V gene data show CDR1 as SEHNR and CDR2 as FQNEAQ (reference sequence). The CDR3 has 15 residues. V was pared by 5 bases and J by 0 bases, with 14 bases between. CDR3 amino acids: CASSPRDSYSYEQYF. In DNA form, the CDR3 reads TGTGCCAGCAGCCCCCGGGACTCATACTCCTACGAGCAGTACTTC.

The chain links TRBV19 to TRBJ1-1; D is perhaps TRBD1 (6 bases). With 5 bases removed from V and 7 bases from J, the gap between germline ends came to 14 bases. CDR3 length: 13 residues. Per germline, CDR1 LNHDA and CDR2 SQIVND (reference sequence). The CDR3 nucleotides are TGTGCCAGTAGTCGGCCAGGGGTCAATGAAGCTTTCTTT. Translation gives CASSRPGVNEAFF.

The chain combines TRBV7-4 with TRBJ2-6; 9 nucleotides line up with TRBD2. CDR3 size: 19 residues. V was pared by 6 bases and J by 10 bases, with 22 bases of the junction left unmatched. Germline values: CDR1 SGHVT, CDR2 SQSDAQ. CDR3: CASSCRPGGGAWTRNVLTF. In DNA form, the CDR3 reads TGTGCCAGCAGTTGCCGGCCGGGCGGGGGGGCCTGGACGCGAAACGTCCTGACTTTC.

This clone came up once. The gene calls are TRBV18 and TRBJ1-6; 10 bases are a match to TRBD1. There are 15 residues in the CDR3. Per the germline V gene, CDR1 is KGHSH and CDR2 is LQKENI. Trimming removed 3 bases from V and 10 bases from J; junction bases left unmatched: 6. CDR3: CASSPSGTGESPLHF. The CDR3 DNA is TGTGCCAGCTCACCCTCCGGGACAGGGGAGTCACCCCTCCACTTT.

The chain uses TRBV4-1 and TRBJ1-5; D is perhaps TRBD1 (5 bases). Germline CDR1 reads MGHRA; CDR2 reads YSYEKL. Trimming removed 1 base from V and 1 base from J, with 14 bases in between. This CDR3 is 17 amino acids long. The CDR3 DNA sequence: TGCGCCAGCAGCCAAGGGGGCGCGGGGGTAAGCAATCAGCCCCAGCATTTT. Translation gives CASSQGGAGVSNQPQHF.